Shown below are 24 T cell receptor beta chains from a single sample sequenced in a study of OX40 agonist ivuxolimab in advanced cancers. The assay was immunoSEQ multiplex PCR, and TCRdb's table has in-frame clones only and misses some. The repertoire holds approximately 78,000 clones, around 88% seen once, with approximately 6.9% in the top ten. Sample: CD4+ or CD8+ T cells sorted from blood, taken in a trial of the OX40 agonist ivuxolimab. All receptors come from an adult with an advanced solid tumor such as melanoma, head and neck, liver or kidney cancer.

The chain joins TRBV30 to TRBJ1-1, with D possibly being TRBD1 (5 bases). Per germline, CDR1 GTSNPN and CDR2 SVGIG (reference sequence). Trimming cost V 2 bases and J 8 bases, with 15 bases left between them. The CDR3 covers 13 residues. The CDR3 reads CAWSTQASDEAFF. The CDR3 nucleotides read TGTGCCTGGAGTACACAGGCGTCAGACGAAGCTTTCTTT.

The chain links TRBV6-1 to TRBJ1-1; TRBD1 might be the D (5 bases). The CDR3 length is 13 residues. Per the germline V gene, CDR1 is MNHNS and CDR2 is SASEGT. V gave up 6 bases and J gave up 1 base, with 9 bases separating them. The CDR3 DNA reads as TGTGCCAGCAGGAGAACAGGGAACACTGAAGCTTTCTTT. Translation gives CASRRTGNTEAFF.

The CDR3 loop is CARMGSSGTYNEQFF. The CDR3 DNA is TGTGCCAGAATGGGGTCTAGCGGGACCTACAATGAGCAGTTCTTC. The V call is TRBV5-3, the J call TRBJ2-1; TRBD2 matches 9 bases. TRBV5-3 is an ORF; its function is uncertain. V gave up 6 bases and J gave up 2 bases; unmatched junction bases: 6. The CDR3 extends over 15 amino acids.

This clone has just a few counts. The J gene is TRBJ1-2, the V gene TRBV5-5; D remains ambiguous. Per germline, CDR1 SGHKS and CDR2 YYEKEE (reference sequence). This CDR3 is 13 amino acids long. V lost 0 bases and J 4 bases, leaving 7 bases between the germline ends. For the CDR3, the DNA is TGTGCCAGCAGCTTGGAGGCACCCTATGGCTACACCTTC. It encodes CASSLEAPYGYTF.

The chain uses TRBV5-1 and TRBJ2-5, with 8 bases matching TRBD2. V was pared by 1 base and J by 1 base, with 15 bases of the junction left unmatched. There are 19 residues in the CDR3. The germline V gene has CDR1 SGHRS and CDR2 YFSETQ. CDR3: CASSLKLTTSDIPQETQYF. CDR3 DNA sequence: TGCGCCAGCAGCTTGAAGCTGACGACTAGCGACATCCCCCAAGAGACCCAGTACTTC.

The chain couples TRBV27 to TRBJ2-1; weak D call: TRBD2 (5 bases). Germline V lookup: CDR1 MNHEY, CDR2 SMNVEV (reference sequence). V was clipped by 0 bases and J by 10 bases, with 13 bases between them. This CDR3 region has 14 residues. Here the CDR3 reads CASSLSHTSFEQFF. CDR3 coding DNA: TGTGCCAGCAGTTTATCCCATACTAGTTTCGAGCAGTTCTTC.

This clone occurred a few times. The chain uses TRBV9 and TRBJ1-2; D gene uncertain. CDR3 size: 11 residues. Trimming took 3 bases from V and 8 from J, leaving 8 bases between them. CDR1 is SGDLS, CDR2 YYNGEE, per germline. The CDR3 DNA follows: TGTGCCAGCAGCGCGCTGGACGGCTACACCTTC. Amino acid sequence: CASSALDGYTF.

The chain joins TRBV2 to TRBJ1-5; 10 nucleotides agree with TRBD1. The trim removed 6 bases at V and 4 bases at J, leaving 0 bases unmatched. Germline CDR1 SNHLY, CDR2 FYNNEI. There are 13 residues in the CDR3. The CDR3 bases are TGTGCCAGCAGGGGACAGGGGAATCAGCCCCAGCATTTT. This gives the protein CASRGQGNQPQHF.

The V call is TRBV6-1, the J call TRBJ2-7, with a possible D match to TRBD2 (6 bases). Trimming cost V 6 bases and J 4 bases, with 16 bases left between them. CDR3 length: 14 residues. CDR1 is MNHNS and CDR2 is SASEGT in the germline V gene. The CDR3: CASSLSGVSYEQYF. The DNA for the CDR3 is TGTGCCAGCAGCCTTTCGGGGGTCTCGTACGAGCAGTACTTC.

V usage is TRBV7-3 and J usage is TRBJ2-7; weak D call: TRBD2 (5 bases). CDR1 is SGHTA, CDR2 FQGTGA, per germline. This CDR3 is built from 13 residues. V lost 4 bases to trimming and J lost 9 bases, with 16 bases between them. The CDR3: CASSSPGVRVQYF. The DNA for the CDR3 is TGTGCCAGCAGCTCCCCCGGGGTGCGGGTGCAGTACTTC.

The CDR3 spells CASSQSGSYEQYF. CDR3 nucleotides: TGTGCCAGCAGCCAGTCAGGCTCCTACGAGCAGTACTTC. J is TRBJ2-7 and V is TRBV7-9, with D unclear. The length of the CDR3 is 13 residues. The germline V gene encodes CDR1 SEHNR and CDR2 FQNEAQ (reference sequence). V was pared by 5 bases and J by 0 bases, with 8 bases between.

This chain joins TRBV2 and TRBJ1-1; D perhaps matches TRBD1 (6 bases). The CDR3 is 13 residues long. V was shortened by 3 bases and J by 4 bases, with 9 bases between the two germline ends. Germline assignment: CDR1 SNHLY and CDR2 FYNNEI. This CDR3 is CASSDTGLTEAFF. The CDR3 nucleotides are TGTGCCAGCAGTGATACAGGGCTCACTGAAGCTTTCTTT.

The V and J genes are TRBV6-1 and TRBJ2-1; 9 bases fit TRBD2. From germline, CDR1 is MNHNS and CDR2 SASEGT. Germline trimming cut 7 bases from V and 5 bases from J; bases unmatched to any gene: 9. The CDR3 covers 15 residues. The DNA for the CDR3 is TGTGCCAGCAACCCATGGGCGGGGGGGAACAATGAGCAGTTCTTC. This gives the protein CASNPWAGGNNEQFF.

This clone has just one count. The CDR3 sequence is CASSKAEDRGSLGDTEAFF. CDR3 coding DNA: TGTGCCAGCAGCAAAGCCGAGGACAGGGGGTCCCTCGGGGACACTGAAGCTTTCTTT. This chain uses TRBV21-1 with TRBJ1-1; TRBD1 was called by the table and not checked on the DNA. TRBV21-1 represents a pseudogene. This CDR3 is 19 amino acids long.

The chain joins TRBV19 to TRBJ2-5; 13 positions match TRBD2. V gave up 4 bases and J gave up 2 bases; unmatched junction bases: 7. Germline assignment: CDR1 LNHDA and CDR2 SQIVND (reference sequence). The CDR3 sequence is 17 residues long. The CDR3 sequence: CASSKLAGGQRQETQYF. The CDR3 nucleotides read TGTGCCAGTAGTAAACTAGCGGGAGGGCAGAGGCAAGAGACCCAGTACTTC.

The V gene is TRBV6-1, the J gene TRBJ1-2; D is unresolved. The germline V and J ends were trimmed by 3 bases and 8 bases, with 22 bases remaining between them. From germline, CDR1 is MNHNS and CDR2 SASEGT. This CDR3 comprises 16 residues. DNA for the CDR3: TGTGCCAGCAGTGACGAAATCGTGATGCTCCGAACGGGCTACACCTTC. The encoded protein is CASSDEIVMLRTGYTF.

This sequence joins TRBV11-3 and TRBJ2-1; 8 bases line up with TRBD2. V lost 3 bases and J lost 8; bases outside the gene matches: 9. The CDR3 consists of 15 residues. Per the germline V gene, CDR1 is SGHNT and CDR2 is YENEEA. The CDR3: CASSFGTGGVYEQFF. In nucleotides, the CDR3 is TGTGCCAGCAGCTTTGGGACCGGGGGGGTTTATGAGCAGTTCTTC.

This sequence joins TRBV5-1 and TRBJ1-1; perhaps TRBD1 as D (5 bases). Germline lookup yields CDR1 SGHRS and CDR2 YFSETQ. This CDR3 spans 14 amino acids. V was shortened by 1 base and J by 0 bases, with 7 bases between the two germline ends. CDR3 DNA sequence: TGCGCCAGCAGCTTGTCAGGGATGAACACTGAAGCTTTCTTT. Its protein is CASSLSGMNTEAFF.

V and J are TRBV4-2 and TRBJ1-1; D unresolved. Germline CDR1 and CDR2: LGHNA and YNFKEQ. The CDR3 loop spans 16 amino acids. V shed 0 bases and J shed 0 bases, with 11 bases lying between them. The CDR3 DNA is TGTGCCAGCAGCCAAGATCTGACGGTTATGAACACTGAAGCTTTCTTT. As protein: CASSQDLTVMNTEAFF.

In this sample, this clone turned up a few times. V is TRBV23-1 and J is TRBJ2-7; D gene ambiguous. TRBV23-1 falls under the ORF class, with uncertain function. Deletions cut 0 bases from V and 2 bases from J, with 5 bases between. The CDR3 loop spans 13 amino acids. As DNA, the CDR3 is TGCGCCAGCAGTCAATCTTGGCCCTACGAGCAGTACTTC. This gives the protein CASSQSWPYEQYF.

The chain links TRBV18 to TRBJ2-7, with TRBD1 identical over 7 bases. Germline V gene sequence: CDR1 KGHSH, CDR2 LQKENI. This CDR3 has 13 amino acids. J lost 5 bases, V lost 4 bases, and 5 bases had no gene match. The CDR3 protein is CASSQQGIHEQYF. The DNA of the CDR3 is TGTGCCAGCTCACAACAGGGGATCCACGAGCAGTACTTC.

The chain is built from TRBV6-4 and TRBJ2-1; 11 bases agree with TRBD2. CDR3 size: 15 residues. CDR1 and CDR2 from the germline V gene are MRHNA and SNTAGT. V lost 11 bases to trimming and J lost 7 bases; unmatched junction nucleotides: 13. CDR3 loop: CAGVLGLAEGNEQFF. For the CDR3, the DNA is TGTGCCGGGGTTTTGGGACTAGCGGAAGGGAATGAGCAGTTCTTC.

This clone appeared a single time. The chain uses TRBV30 and TRBJ1-6; 7 bases match TRBD1. The CDR3 sequence is 16 residues long. V lost 2 bases to trimming and J lost 4 bases; unmatched junction nucleotides: 8. Per the germline V gene, CDR1 is GTSNPN and CDR2 is SVGIG (reference sequence). CDR3 bases: TGTGCCTGGAGTCCTCCGACAGGGCGTTATAATTCACCCCTCCACTTT. It translates to CAWSPPTGRYNSPLHF.

The chain links TRBV9 to TRBJ2-1, with TRBD1 matching 7 bases. V lost 4 bases, J lost 0 bases, and 7 bases stayed unmatched. CDR1 and CDR2 from the germline V gene are SGDLS and YYNGEE. The CDR3 runs to 16 residues. CDR3 nucleotide sequence: TGTGCCAGCAGCACCTTAGACAGGGTCTCCTACAATGAGCAGTTCTTC. Its translation: CASSTLDRVSYNEQFF.